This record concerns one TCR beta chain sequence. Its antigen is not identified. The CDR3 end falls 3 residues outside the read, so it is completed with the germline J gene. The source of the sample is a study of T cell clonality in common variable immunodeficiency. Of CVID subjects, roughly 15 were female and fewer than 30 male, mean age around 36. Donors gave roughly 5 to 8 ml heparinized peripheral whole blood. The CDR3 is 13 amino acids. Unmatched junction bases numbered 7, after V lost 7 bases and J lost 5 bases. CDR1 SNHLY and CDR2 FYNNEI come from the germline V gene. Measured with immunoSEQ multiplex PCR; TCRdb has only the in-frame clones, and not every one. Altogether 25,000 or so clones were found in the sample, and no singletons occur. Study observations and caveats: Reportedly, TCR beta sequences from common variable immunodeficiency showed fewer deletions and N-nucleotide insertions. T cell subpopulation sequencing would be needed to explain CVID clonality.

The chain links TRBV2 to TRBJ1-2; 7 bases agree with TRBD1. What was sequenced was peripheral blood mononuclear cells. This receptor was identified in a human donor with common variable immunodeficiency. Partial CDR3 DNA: TGTGCCAGCAAGAGGGACAGACAGTATGGC. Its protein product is CASKRDRQYG. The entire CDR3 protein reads CASKRDRQYGYTF.